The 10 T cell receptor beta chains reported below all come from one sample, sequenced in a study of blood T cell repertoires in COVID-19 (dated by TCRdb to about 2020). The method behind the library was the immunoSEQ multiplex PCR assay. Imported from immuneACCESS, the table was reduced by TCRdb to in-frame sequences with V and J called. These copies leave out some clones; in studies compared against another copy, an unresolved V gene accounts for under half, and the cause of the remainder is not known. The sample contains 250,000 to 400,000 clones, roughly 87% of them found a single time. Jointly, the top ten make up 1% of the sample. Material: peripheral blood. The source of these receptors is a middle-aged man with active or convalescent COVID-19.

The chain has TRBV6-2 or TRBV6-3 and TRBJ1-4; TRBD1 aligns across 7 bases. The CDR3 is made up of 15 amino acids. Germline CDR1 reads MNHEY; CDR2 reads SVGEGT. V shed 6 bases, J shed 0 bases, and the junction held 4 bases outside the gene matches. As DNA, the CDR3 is TGTGCCAGCAGCCGTACAGGGGCAACTAATGAAAAACTGTTTTTT. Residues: CASSRTGATNEKLFF.

The CDR3 DNA sequence: TGTGCCAGCAGCTTGCGAGGACAGGGTGCCTACGAGCAGTACTTC. Amino acid sequence: CASSLRGQGAYEQYF. This chain uses TRBV5-4 with TRBJ2-7; 8 bases are shared with TRBD1. This CDR3 spans 15 amino acids. CDR1 and CDR2 (germline): SGHNT, YYREEE (reference sequence). V shed 1 base and J 2 bases; nucleotides not matched to a gene: 5.

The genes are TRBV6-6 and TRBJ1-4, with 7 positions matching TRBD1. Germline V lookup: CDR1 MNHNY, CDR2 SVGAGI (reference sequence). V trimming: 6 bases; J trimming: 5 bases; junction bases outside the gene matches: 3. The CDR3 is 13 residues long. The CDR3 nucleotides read TGTGCCAGCAGCGACAGGGTAAATGAAAAACTGTTTTTT. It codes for CASSDRVNEKLFF.

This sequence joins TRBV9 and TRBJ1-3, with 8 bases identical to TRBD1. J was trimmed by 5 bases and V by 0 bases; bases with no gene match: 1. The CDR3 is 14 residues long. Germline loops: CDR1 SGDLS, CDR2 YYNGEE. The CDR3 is CASSVGTGRNTIYF. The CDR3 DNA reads TGTGCCAGCAGCGTAGGGACAGGGAGAAACACCATATATTTT.

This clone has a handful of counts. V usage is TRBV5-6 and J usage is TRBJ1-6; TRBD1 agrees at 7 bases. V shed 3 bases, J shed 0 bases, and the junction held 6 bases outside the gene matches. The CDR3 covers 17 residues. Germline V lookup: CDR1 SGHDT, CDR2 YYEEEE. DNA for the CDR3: TGTGCCAGCAGCTCCGGACAGGAAAGCTCCTATAATTCACCCCTCCACTTT. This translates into CASSSGQESSYNSPLHF. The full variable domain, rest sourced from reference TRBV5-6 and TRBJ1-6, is DAGVTQSPTHLIKTRGQQVTLRCSPKSGHDTVSWYQQALGQGPQFIFQYYEEEERQRGNFPDRFSGHQFPNYSSELNVNALLLGDSALYLCASSSGQESSYNSPLHFGNGTRLTVT.

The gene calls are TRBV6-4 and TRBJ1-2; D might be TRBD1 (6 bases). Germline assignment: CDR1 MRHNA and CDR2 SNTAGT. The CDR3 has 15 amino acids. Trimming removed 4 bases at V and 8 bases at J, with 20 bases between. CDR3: CASSGRTEGVIGYTF. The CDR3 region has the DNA TGTGCCAGCAGTGGCCGGACAGAAGGGGTTATCGGCTACACCTTC.

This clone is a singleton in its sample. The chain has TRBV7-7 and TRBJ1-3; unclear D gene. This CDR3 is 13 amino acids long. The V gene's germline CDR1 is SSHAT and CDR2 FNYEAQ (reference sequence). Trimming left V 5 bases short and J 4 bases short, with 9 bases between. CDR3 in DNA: TGTGCCAGCAGCCCTCTATCAGGAAACACCATATATTTT. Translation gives CASSPLSGNTIYF.

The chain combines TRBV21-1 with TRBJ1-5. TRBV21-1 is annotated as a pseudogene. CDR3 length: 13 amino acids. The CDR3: CASSNKENQPQHF. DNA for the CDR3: TGTGCCAGCAGCAATAAGGAGAATCAGCCCCAGCATTTT.

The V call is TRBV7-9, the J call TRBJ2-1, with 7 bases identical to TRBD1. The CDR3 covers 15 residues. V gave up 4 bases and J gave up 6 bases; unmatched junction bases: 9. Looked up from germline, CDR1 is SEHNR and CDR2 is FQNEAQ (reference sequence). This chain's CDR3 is CASSSRDSLPNEQFF. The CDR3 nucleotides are TGTGCCAGCAGCTCTCGGGACAGCCTACCCAATGAGCAGTTCTTC.

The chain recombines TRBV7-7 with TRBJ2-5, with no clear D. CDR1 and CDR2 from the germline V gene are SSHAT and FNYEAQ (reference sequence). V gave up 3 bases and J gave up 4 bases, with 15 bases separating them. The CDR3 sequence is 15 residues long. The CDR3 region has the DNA TGTGCCAGCAGCTTGTCCCTCGGTGATCGAGAGACCCAGTACTTC. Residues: CASSLSLGDRETQYF.